This TCR beta chain comes out of a study of blood T cells in healthy people across ages. A second roughly 7 to 12 cycle PCR used barcoded and J-beta primers. TCRdb re-analysed the 5' RACE reads in MiXCR, keeping a single row per CDR3 protein. The profile shows hundreds of thousands of distinct CDR3 sequences, roughly 58% of them singletons. Notes on the study in general: Getting older went along with TCR beta diversity per million T cells dropping roughly linearly. Investigators viewed diversity estimates from one million T cells as underestimates, the study reported.

In regard to this clonotype: Antigen: not known.

V lost 6 bases to trimming and J lost 0 bases, with 18 bases between them. The CDR3 has 15 amino acids. Germline V gene data show CDR1 as DFQATT and CDR2 as SNEGSKA (reference sequence). Total RNA was isolated from each sample in quantities of at least 5 micrograms. Sequenced sample: blood. This receptor was identified in a man aged 60 to 69 in good health. V and J are TRBV20-1 and TRBJ2-7; D tentatively fits TRBD1 or TRBD2 (5 bases each). CDR3 protein: CSAIVPGPFSYEQYF. As DNA, the CDR3 is TGCAGTGCCATAGTCCCGGGACCGTTCTCCTACGAGCAGTACTTC.